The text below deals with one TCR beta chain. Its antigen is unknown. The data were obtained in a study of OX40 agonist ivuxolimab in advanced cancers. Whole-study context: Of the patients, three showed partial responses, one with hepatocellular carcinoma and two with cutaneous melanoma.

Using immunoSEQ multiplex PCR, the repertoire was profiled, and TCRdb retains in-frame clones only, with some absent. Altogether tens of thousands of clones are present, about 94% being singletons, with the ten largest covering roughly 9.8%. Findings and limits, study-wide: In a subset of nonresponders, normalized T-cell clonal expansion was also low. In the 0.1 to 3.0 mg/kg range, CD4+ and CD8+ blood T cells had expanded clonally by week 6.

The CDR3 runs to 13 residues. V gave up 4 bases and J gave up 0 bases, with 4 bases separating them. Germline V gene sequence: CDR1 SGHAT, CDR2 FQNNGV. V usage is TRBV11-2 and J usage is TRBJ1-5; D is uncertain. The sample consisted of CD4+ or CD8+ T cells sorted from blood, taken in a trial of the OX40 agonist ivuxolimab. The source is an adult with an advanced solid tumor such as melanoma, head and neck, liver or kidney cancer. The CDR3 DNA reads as TGTGCCAGCAGCTACGCTAGCAATCAGCCCCAGCATTTT. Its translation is CASSYASNQPQHF.